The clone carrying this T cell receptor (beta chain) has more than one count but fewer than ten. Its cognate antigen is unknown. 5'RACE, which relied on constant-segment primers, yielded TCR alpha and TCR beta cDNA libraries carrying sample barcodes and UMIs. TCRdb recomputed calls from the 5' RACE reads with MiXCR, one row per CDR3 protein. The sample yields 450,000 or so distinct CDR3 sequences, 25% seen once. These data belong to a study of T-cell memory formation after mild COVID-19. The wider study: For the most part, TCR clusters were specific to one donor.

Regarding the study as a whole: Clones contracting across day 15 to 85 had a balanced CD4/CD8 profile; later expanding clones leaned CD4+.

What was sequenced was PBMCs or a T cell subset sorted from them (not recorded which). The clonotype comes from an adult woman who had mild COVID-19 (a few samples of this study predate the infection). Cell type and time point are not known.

CDR3 in DNA: TGCGCCAGCAGCTTTCGGGACCACGTTAATGAAAAACTGTTTTTT. It specifies CASSFRDHVNEKLFF. V is TRBV5-1 and J is TRBJ1-4, with a possible D match to TRBD1 (5 bases). V lost 2 bases, J lost 4 bases, and 12 bases lay in between. This CDR3 spans 15 amino acids. The germline V gene has CDR1 SGHRS and CDR2 YFSETQ.